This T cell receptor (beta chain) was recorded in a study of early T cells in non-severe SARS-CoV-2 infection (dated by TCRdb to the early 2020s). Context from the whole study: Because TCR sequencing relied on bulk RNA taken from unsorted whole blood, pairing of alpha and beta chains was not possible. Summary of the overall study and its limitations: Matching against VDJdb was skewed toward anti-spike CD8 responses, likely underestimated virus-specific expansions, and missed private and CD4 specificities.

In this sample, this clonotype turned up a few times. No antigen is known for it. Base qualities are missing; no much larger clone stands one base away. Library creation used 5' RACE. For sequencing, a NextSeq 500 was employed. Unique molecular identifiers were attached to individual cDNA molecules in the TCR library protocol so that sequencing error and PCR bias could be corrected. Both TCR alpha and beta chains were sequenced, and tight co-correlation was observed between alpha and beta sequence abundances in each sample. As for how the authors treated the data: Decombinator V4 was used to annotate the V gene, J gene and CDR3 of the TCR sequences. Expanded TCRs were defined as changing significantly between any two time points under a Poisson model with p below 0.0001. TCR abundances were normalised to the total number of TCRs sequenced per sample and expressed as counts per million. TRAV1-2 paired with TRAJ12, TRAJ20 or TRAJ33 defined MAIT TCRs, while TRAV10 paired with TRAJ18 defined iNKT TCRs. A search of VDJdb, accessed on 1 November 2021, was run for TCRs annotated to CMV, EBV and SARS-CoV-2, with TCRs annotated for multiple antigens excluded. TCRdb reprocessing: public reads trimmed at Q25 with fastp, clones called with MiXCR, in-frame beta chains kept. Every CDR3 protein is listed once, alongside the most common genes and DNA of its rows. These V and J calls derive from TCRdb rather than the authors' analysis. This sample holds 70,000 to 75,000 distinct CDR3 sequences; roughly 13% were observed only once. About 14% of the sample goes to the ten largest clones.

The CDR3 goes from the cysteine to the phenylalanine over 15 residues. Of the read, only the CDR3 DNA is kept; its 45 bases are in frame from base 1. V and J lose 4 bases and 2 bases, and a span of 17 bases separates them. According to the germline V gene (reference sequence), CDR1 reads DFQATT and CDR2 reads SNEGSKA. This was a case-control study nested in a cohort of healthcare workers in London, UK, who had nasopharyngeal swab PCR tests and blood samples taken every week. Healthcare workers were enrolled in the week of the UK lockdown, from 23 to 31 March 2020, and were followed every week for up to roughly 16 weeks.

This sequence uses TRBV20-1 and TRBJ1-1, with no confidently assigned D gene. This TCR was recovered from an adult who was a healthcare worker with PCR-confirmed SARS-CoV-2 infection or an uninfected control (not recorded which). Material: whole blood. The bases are TGCAGTGCTAACCATCCCTTACGGGCTAACACTGAAGCTTTCTTT. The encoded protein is CSANHPLRANTEAFF.